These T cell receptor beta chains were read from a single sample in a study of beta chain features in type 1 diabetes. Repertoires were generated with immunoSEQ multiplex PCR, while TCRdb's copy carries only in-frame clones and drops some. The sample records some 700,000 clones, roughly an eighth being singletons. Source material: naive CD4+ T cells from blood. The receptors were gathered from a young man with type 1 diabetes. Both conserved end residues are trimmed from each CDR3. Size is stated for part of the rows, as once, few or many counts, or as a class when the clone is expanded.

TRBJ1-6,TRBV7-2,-,ASSLGRGDRHSPLH
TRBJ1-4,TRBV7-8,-,ASSPLRDRVNEKLF
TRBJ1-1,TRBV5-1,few,ASSVEGNSKAF
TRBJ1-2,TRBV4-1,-,ASRPNLSGVPGCT
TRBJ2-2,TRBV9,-,ASSPRGRPNTGELF
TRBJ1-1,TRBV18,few,ASSPQNSRVEAF
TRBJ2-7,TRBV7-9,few,ASSLGGQGAGEQY
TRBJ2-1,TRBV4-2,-,ASSQDQAGSPYNEQF
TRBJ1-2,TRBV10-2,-,ASSEVLQGYGYT
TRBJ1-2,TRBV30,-,AWSVLENYGYT
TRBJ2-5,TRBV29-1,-,SVEVGTGGETQY
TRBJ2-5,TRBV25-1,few,ASSEISGGKETQY
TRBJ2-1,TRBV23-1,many,ASYRTANEQF
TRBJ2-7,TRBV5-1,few,ASSLEGSDKY
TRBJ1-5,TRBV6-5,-,ASSSVWKGTSQPQH
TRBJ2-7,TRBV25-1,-,ASSRGVTSSYEQY
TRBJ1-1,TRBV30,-,AWSLTQNTEAF
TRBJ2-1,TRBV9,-,ASSRGLPGNEQF
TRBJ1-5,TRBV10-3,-,AISESGGSNQPQH
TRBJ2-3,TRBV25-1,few,ASSELDSDRGTQY
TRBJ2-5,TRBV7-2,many,ASSAQETQY
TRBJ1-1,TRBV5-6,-,ASSLVYQGEAF